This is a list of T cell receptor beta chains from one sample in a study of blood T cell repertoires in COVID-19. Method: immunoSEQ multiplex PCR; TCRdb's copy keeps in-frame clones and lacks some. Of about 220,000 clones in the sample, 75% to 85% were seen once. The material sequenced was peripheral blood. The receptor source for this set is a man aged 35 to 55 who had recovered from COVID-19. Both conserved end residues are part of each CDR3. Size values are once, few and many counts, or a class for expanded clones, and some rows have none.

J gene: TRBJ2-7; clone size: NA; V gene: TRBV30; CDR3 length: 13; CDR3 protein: CAWSSGVLYEQYF
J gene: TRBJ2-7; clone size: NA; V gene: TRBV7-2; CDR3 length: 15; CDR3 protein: CASSLDAGVKREQYF
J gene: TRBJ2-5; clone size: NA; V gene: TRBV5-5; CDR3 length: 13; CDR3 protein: CASSPRGEETQYF
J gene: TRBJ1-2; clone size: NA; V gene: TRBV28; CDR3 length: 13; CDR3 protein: CASSSQGNYGYTF
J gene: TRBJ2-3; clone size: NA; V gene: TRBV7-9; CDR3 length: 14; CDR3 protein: CASSLAGSTDTQYF
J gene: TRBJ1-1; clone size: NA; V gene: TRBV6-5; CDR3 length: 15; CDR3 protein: CASSYSRGNSAEAFF
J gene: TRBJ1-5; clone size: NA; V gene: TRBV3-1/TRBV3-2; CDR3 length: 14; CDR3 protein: CASIQRQGYQPQHF
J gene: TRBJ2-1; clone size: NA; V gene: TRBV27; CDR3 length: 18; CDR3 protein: CASSRTPAGLDSYNEQFF
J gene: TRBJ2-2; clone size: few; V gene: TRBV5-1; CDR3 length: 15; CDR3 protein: CASSLYGQNTGELFF
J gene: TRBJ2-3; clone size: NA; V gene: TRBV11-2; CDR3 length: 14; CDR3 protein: CASSTTSSTDTQYF
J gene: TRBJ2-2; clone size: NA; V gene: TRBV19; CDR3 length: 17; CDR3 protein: CASRPLDRGLNTGELFF
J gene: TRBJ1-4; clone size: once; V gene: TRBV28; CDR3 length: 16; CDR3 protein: CASTSPSGMMDEKLFF
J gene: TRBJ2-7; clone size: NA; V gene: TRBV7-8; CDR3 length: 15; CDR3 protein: CASSWDRGLSYEQYF
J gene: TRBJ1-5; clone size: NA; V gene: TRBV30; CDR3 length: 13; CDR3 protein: CAWGTANNQPQHF
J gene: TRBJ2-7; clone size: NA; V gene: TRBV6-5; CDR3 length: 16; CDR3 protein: CASSYGGTGGGYEQYF
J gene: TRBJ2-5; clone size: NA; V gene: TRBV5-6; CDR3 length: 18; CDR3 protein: CASSLIQSLAGVGETQYF
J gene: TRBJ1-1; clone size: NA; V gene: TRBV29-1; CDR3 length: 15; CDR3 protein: CSATALQGATTEAFF
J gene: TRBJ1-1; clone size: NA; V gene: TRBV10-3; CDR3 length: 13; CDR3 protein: CAISGGDGTEAFF
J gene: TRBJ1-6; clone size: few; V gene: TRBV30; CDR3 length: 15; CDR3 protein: CAWSYRQGINSPLHF
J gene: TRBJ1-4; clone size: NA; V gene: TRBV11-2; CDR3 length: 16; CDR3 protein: CASSLRGISTNEKLFF
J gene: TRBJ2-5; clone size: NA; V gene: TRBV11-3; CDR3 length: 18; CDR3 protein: CASSLGGSGGPTKETQYF
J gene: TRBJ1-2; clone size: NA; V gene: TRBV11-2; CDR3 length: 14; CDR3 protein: CASSSVAGRYGYTF
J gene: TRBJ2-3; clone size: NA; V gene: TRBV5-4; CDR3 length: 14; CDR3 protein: CASSSSIRTDTQYF
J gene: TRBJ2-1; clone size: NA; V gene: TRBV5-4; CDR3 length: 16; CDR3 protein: CASSLAASGRVREQFF
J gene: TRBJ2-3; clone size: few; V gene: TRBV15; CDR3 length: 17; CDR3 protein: CATSREQGGGASDTQYF
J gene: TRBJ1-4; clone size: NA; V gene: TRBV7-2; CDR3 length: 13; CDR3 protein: CASSSFLGEKLFF
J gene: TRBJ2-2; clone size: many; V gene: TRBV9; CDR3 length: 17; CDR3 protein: CASSVVRGREGTGELFF
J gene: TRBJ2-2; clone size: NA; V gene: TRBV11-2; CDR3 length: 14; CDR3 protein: CASSLRQYTGELFF
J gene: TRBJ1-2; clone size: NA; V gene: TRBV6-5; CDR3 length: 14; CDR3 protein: CASSRTFPNYGYTF
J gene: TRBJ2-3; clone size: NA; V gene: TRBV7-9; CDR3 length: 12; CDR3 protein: CASSPLAQPQYF
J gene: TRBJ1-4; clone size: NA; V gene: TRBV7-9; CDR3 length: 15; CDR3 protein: CASSLERDYGEKLFF
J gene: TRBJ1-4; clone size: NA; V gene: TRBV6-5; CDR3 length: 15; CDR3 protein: CASKKDRNDIVKLFF
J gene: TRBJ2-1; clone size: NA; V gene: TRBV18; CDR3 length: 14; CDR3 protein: CASSPPVGYNEQFF
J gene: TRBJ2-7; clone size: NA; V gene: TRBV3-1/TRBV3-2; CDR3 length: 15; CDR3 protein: CASSQASGGSYEQYF
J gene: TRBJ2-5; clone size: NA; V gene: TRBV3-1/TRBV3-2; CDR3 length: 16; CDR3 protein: CASSHSSGGWEETQYF
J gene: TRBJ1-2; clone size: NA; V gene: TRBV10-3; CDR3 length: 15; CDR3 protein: CAISTFGTQSLGYTF
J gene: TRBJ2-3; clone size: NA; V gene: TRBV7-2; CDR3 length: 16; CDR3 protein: CASSFPLAGQEDTQYF
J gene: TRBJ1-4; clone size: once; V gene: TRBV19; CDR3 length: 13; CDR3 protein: CASSTQANEKLFF
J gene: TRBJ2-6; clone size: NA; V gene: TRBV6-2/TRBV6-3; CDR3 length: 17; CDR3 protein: CASSYVAGGSGANVLTF
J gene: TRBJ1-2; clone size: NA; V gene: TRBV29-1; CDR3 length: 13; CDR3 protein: CSAHDSLETKFTF
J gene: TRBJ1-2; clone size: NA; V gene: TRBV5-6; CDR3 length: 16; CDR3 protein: CASRTWDRGLNYGYTF
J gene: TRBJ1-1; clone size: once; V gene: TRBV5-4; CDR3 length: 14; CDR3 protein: CASSSSVANTEAFF
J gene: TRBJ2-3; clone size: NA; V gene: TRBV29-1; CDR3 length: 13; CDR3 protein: CSADRGATDTQYF
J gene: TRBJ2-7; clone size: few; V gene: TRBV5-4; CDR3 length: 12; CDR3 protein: CASSRQGLEQYF
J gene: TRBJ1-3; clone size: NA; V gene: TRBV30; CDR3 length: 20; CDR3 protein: CAWSVWGQKKQLNSGNTIYF
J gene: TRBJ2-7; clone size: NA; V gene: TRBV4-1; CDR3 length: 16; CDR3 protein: CASWAGLAGVTEEQYF
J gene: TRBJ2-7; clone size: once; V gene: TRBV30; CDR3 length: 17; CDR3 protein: CAWSGLAGGTGTYEQYF
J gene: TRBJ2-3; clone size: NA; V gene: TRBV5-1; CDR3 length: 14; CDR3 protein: CASTRGASTDTQYF
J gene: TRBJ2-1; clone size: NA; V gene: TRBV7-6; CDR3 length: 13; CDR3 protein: CASRGLGGGEQFF
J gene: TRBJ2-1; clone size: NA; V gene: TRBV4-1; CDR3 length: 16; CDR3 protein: CASSQEWLAGYNEQFF
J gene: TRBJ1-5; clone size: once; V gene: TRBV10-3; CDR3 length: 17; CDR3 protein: CASEPGQGAQNGQPQHF
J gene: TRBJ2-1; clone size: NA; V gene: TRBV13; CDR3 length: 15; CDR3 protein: CASSLGTAGYNEQFF
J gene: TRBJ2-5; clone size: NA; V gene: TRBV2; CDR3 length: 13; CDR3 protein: CASSWDSQETQYF
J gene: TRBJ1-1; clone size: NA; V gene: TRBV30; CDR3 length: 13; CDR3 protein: CAWSGDRGAEAFF
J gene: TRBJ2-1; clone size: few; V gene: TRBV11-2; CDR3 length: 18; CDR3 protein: CASSLGPAAAGANNEQFF
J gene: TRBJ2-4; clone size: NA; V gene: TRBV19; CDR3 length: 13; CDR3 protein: CASSISPPGIQYF
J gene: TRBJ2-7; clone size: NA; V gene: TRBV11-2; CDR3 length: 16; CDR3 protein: CASSLVSLAAYYEQYF